Listed here are 28 T cell receptor beta chains from one sample, sequenced in a study of cytomegalovirus exposure and HLA in healthy donors. With 60 Vbeta and 13 Jbeta primers, the PCR was carried out. Assay used: immunoSEQ multiplex PCR; TCRdb lists only in-frame clones, some missing. The repertoire holds around 76,000 clones, with 70% as singletons. The sequenced sample was PBMCs. These receptors were collected from a woman aged 45 to 65 in good health and CMV-seropositive.

The V and J genes are TRBV5-1 and TRBJ2-6; a weak D match, TRBD1 (5 bases). This CDR3 comprises 18 residues. V lost 1 base and J 1 base, leaving 15 bases between the germline ends. Looked up from germline, CDR1 is SGHRS and CDR2 is YFSETQ. CDR3 protein: CASSLFYRNPSGANVLTF. DNA of the CDR3: TGCGCCAGCAGCTTGTTTTACAGGAACCCTTCTGGGGCCAACGTCCTGACTTTC.

The chain joins TRBV19 to TRBJ1-5, with D perhaps TRBD1 (5 bases). Germline CDR1 and CDR2: LNHDA and SQIVND (reference sequence). Deletions cut 6 bases from V and 7 bases from J, with 16 bases between. This CDR3 has 14 amino acids. The CDR3 DNA is TGTGCCAGTAGATACCCGGCAGGGAACCAGCCCCAGCATTTT. Translation: CASRYPAGNQPQHF.

This sequence joins TRBV5-8 and TRBJ1-2; D might be TRBD1 (5 bases). CDR1 is SGHTS and CDR2 is YDEGEE in the germline V gene. V was shortened by 5 bases and J by 4 bases, with 15 bases between the two germline ends. CDR3 size: 14 residues. The CDR3 here is CASSPGAALYGYTF. As DNA, the CDR3 is TGTGCCAGCAGTCCTGGGGCGGCCCTCTATGGCTACACCTTC.

V is TRBV6-4 and J is TRBJ2-3; a weak D match, TRBD1 (6 bases). Germline V lookup: CDR1 MRHNA, CDR2 SNTAGT. The CDR3 contains 15 residues. Trimming pared 3 bases from V and 2 bases from J, leaving 12 bases between. CDR3 in DNA: TGTGCCAGCAGTGAAGGGGGTAAGGCCACAGATACGCAGTATTTT. It translates to CASSEGGKATDTQYF.

The chain carries TRBV5-8 and TRBJ2-1; TRBD1 might be the D (5 bases). The V gene's germline CDR1 is SGHTS and CDR2 YDEGEE. The CDR3 spans 12 residues. The V gene lost 4 bases and the J gene lost 12 bases, with 14 bases spanning the gap. As DNA, the CDR3 is TGTGCCAGCAGCCCCGTAGGGGTTTGGCAGTTCTTC. As protein: CASSPVGVWQFF.

CDR3 region: CATSSPGAGGYGYTF. CDR3 DNA sequence: TGTGCCACCAGCTCGCCGGGGGCCGGGGGGTATGGCTACACCTTC. V usage is TRBV15 and J usage is TRBJ1-2, with a possible D match to TRBD1 (6 bases). The V gene's germline CDR1 is LNHNV and CDR2 YYDKDF (reference sequence). Trimming left V 5 bases short and J 5 bases short, with 18 bases between. The CDR3 spans 15 residues.

V gene TRBV18 combines with J gene TRBJ1-1, with 7 bases fitting TRBD1. With 4 bases clipped from V and 1 base from J, the junction kept 9 bases outside the gene matches. Per germline, CDR1 KGHSH and CDR2 LQKENI. This CDR3 spans 16 amino acids. In DNA form, the CDR3 reads TGTGCCAGCTCACGGTCCAGGGGGAGTTCGAACACTGAAGCTTTCTTT. It specifies CASSRSRGSSNTEAFF.

The V and J genes are TRBV6-6 and TRBJ2-7, with 9 bases aligning to TRBD1. Unmatched junction bases numbered 8, after V lost 5 bases and J lost 6 bases. This CDR3 comprises 14 residues. From germline, CDR1 is MNHNY and CDR2 SVGAGI (reference sequence). The CDR3 bases are TGTGCCAGCAGTCCCGGGACAGGGAGGCGCGAGCAGTACTTC. It specifies CASSPGTGRREQYF.

The V gene is TRBV7-6, the J gene TRBJ2-5; D is unclear. V was shortened by 4 bases and J by 2 bases, with 11 bases between the two germline ends. The CDR3 loop spans 14 amino acids. Looked up from germline, CDR1 is SGHVS and CDR2 is FNYEAQ. The CDR3, as DNA: TGTGCCAGCAGCTCTGTCGCGAGGCAAGAGACCCAGTACTTC. Translating gives CASSSVARQETQYF.

This chain links TRBV6-6 with TRBJ1-5, with 9 bases fitting TRBD1. CDR3 length: 14 amino acids. The V gene's germline CDR1 is MNHNY and CDR2 SVGAGI (reference sequence). V lost 6 bases and J lost 8; bases outside the gene matches: 8. This CDR3 reads CASSLAGTGKPQHF. The CDR3 region has the DNA TGTGCCAGCAGCCTAGCCGGGACAGGGAAGCCCCAGCATTTT.

CDR3 coding DNA: TGTGCCAGCAGCTTAGGTCAGGAATTCCATGAGCAGTTCTTC. It yields the protein CASSLGQEFHEQFF. V is TRBV11-2 and J is TRBJ2-1; D call uncertain. This CDR3 contains 14 residues. V was shortened by 1 base and J by 8 bases, with 12 bases between the two germline ends. Germline V lookup: CDR1 SGHAT, CDR2 FQNNGV.

The chain links TRBV27 to TRBJ1-2, with D maybe TRBD1 (6 bases). The CDR3 spans 12 residues. Trimming shortened V by 6 bases and J by 4 bases, and 9 bases separated the two germline ends. Germline CDR1 MNHEY, CDR2 SMNVEV (reference sequence). CDR3 amino acids: CASRDSSYGYTF. In nucleotides, the CDR3 is TGTGCCAGCAGGGACAGCTCCTATGGCTACACCTTC.

The chain recombines TRBV5-6 with TRBJ1-2, with D possibly being TRBD1 (5 bases). V dropped 2 bases and J dropped 4 bases, with 12 bases sitting between them. This CDR3 spans 14 amino acids. Per the germline V gene, CDR1 is SGHDT and CDR2 is YYEEEE. CDR3 protein: CASSFRQGGYGYTF. In DNA, the CDR3 is TGTGCCAGCAGCTTCCGGCAGGGTGGCTATGGCTACACCTTC.

The chain employs TRBV28 and TRBJ1-2; 7 bases fit TRBD1. The CDR3 has 12 residues. Trimming cost V 4 bases and J 9 bases; bases outside gene matches: 5. CDR1 and CDR2 from the germline V gene are MDHEN and SYDVKM. CDR3: CASSSQGMRYTF. CDR3 in DNA: TGTGCCAGCAGTTCACAGGGGATGCGCTACACCTTC.

The V and J genes are TRBV18 and TRBJ2-1; D not certain. CDR1 is KGHSH, CDR2 LQKENI, per germline. Trimming left V 0 bases short and J 5 bases short, with 8 bases between. The CDR3 has 14 amino acids. The CDR3 spells CASSPPSINNEQFF. In nucleotides, the CDR3 is TGTGCCAGCTCACCACCTTCCATCAACAATGAGCAGTTCTTC.

The chain employs TRBV5-1 and TRBJ1-2, with D hard to call. V was clipped by 0 bases and J by 5 bases, with 11 bases between them. The CDR3 has 14 amino acids. Germline CDR1 and CDR2: SGHRS and YFSETQ. CDR3 DNA: TGCGCCAGCAGCTTGGACGGAGAGATTTATGGCTACACCTTC. Its protein product is CASSLDGEIYGYTF.

This clone was seen a few times. Other nucleotide sequences from this sample produce the same CDR3. V is TRBV5-1 and J is TRBJ2-7, with 9 bases identical to TRBD1. V was clipped by 0 bases and J by 4 bases; unmatched bases: 5. Germline V gene data show CDR1 as SGHRS and CDR2 as YFSETQ. CDR3 size: 15 residues. CDR3 DNA sequence: TGCGCCAGCAGCTTGGGGGGACAGGGATTATACGAGCAGTACTTC. It translates to CASSLGGQGLYEQYF.

The rearrangement links TRBV7-6 to TRBJ2-7; possibly TRBD2 for D (5 bases). The CDR3 length is 16 residues. CDR1 SGHVS and CDR2 FNYEAQ come from the germline V gene. V lost 8 bases, J lost 6 bases, and 26 bases lay in between. The CDR3 DNA follows: TGTGCCAGCTCCATAGAAGGGTCTGGGAGAAGAGGCGAGCAGTACTTC. It translates to CASSIEGSGRRGEQYF.

The V gene is TRBV9, the J gene TRBJ1-5; TRBD1 aligns across 7 bases. Looked up from germline, CDR1 is SGDLS and CDR2 is YYNGEE. With V trimmed by 3 bases and J by 4 bases, 4 bases remained unmatched. This CDR3 is built from 14 residues. CDR3 in amino acids: CASSGDSSNQPQHF. DNA of the CDR3: TGTGCCAGCAGCGGGGACAGTTCAAATCAGCCCCAGCATTTT.

The rearrangement joins TRBV7-6 to TRBJ2-1; 7 bases are shared with TRBD2. The junction had 9 bases not matched to a gene; V was cut back by 5 bases and J by 2 bases. The CDR3 has 16 amino acids. Germline assignment: CDR1 SGHVS and CDR2 FNYEAQ. CDR3 sequence reads: CASSRAGGSPYNEQFF. In DNA form, the CDR3 reads TGTGCCAGCAGCCGCGCTGGCGGGAGCCCCTACAATGAGCAGTTCTTC.

In nucleotides, the CDR3 is TGCAGCGTTGTTGTGACAGGGGGCTCCTACGAGCAGTACTTC. Protein: CSVVVTGGSYEQYF. The genes are TRBV29-1 and TRBJ2-7; TRBD1 matches 9 bases. V gave up 4 bases and J gave up 0 bases; unmatched junction bases: 4. Germline V gene data show CDR1 as SQVTM and CDR2 as ANQGSEA. The CDR3 covers 14 residues.

This clone was seen only once. J is TRBJ1-6 and V is TRBV6-6; D uncertain. Germline CDR1 MNHNY, CDR2 SVGAGI (reference sequence). The V gene lost 7 bases and the J gene lost 3 bases, with 16 bases spanning the gap. CDR3 size: 16 residues. CDR3 sequence reads: CASTLQPRGYNSPLHF. Here the CDR3 DNA reads TGTGCCAGCACGCTACAACCCCGGGGCTATAATTCACCCCTCCACTTT.

This chain's CDR3 is CASSETGQGGVQYF. The DNA of the CDR3 is TGTGCCAGCAGTGAGACGGGACAGGGCGGCGTGCAGTACTTC. The chain joins TRBV27 to TRBJ2-7; 9 positions match TRBD1. The ends lost 5 bases at V and 9 bases at J; junction bases unmatched: 11. Per germline, CDR1 MNHEY and CDR2 SMNVEV (reference sequence). CDR3 size: 14 residues.

This clone was seen just once. The chain employs TRBV10-3 and TRBJ1-1; perhaps TRBD1 as D (6 bases). Trimming took 6 bases from V and 0 from J, leaving 8 bases between them. The germline gives CDR1 ENHRY, CDR2 SYGVKD. This CDR3 contains 13 residues. The CDR3 here is CAIRQGLNTEAFF. CDR3 bases: TGTGCCATCAGACAGGGCTTGAACACTGAAGCTTTCTTT.

This rearrangement joins TRBV2 to TRBJ1-2, with TRBD1 identical over 9 bases. CDR3 length: 12 residues. Trimming took 9 bases from V and 7 from J; bases not matched to a gene: 6. Germline V gives CDR1 SNHLY, CDR2 FYNNEI. The CDR3 region has the DNA TGTGCCAGAACACAGGGGGCGGGTGGCTACACCTTC. Protein product: CARTQGAGGYTF.

This clone has ten or more counts. This chain joins TRBV7-9 and TRBJ1-4; TRBD1 is a possible D gene (5 bases). Per the germline V gene, CDR1 is SEHNR and CDR2 is FQNEAQ (reference sequence). The V end was cut by 5 bases, the J end by 6 bases, with 19 bases between. The CDR3 has 16 residues. DNA for the CDR3: TGTGCCAGCAGCCAACAATCCCGGGACTGGGATGAAAAACTGTTTTTT. Residues: CASSQQSRDWDEKLFF.

V gene TRBV5-1 combines with J gene TRBJ1-3, with D perhaps matching TRBD1 (5 bases). Germline CDR1 and CDR2: SGHRS and YFSETQ. The V end lost 4 bases, the J end lost 4 bases, and 15 bases lay between the germline ends. The CDR3 contains 15 residues. The CDR3, as DNA: TGCGCCAGCAGCCCCCTGGGGCAGGGCGGAAACACCATATATTTT. Protein sequence: CASSPLGQGGNTIYF.

The chain couples TRBV10-1 to TRBJ2-1; 9 nucleotides line up with TRBD2. The CDR3 consists of 16 residues. V shed 4 bases, J shed 2 bases, and the junction held 6 bases outside the gene matches. The germline CDR1 and CDR2 sequences are WNHNN and SYGVQD (reference sequence). CDR3 nucleotide sequence: TGCGCCAGCAGTGGGGTAGCGGGGGACCCCTACAATGAGCAGTTCTTC. Translating it yields CASSGVAGDPYNEQFF.